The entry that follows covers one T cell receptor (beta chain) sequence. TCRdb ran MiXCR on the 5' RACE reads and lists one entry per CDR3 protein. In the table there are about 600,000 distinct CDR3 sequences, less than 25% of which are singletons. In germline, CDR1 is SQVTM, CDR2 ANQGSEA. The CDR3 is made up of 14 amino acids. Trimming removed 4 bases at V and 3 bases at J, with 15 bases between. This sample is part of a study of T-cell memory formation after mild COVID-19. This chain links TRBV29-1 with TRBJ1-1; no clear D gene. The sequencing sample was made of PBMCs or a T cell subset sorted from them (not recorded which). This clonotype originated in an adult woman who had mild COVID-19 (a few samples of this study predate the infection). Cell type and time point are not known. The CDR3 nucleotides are TGCAGCGTTGTTTTAGCAGGTACGGACACTGAAGCTTTCTTT. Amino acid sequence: CSVVLAGTDTEAFF. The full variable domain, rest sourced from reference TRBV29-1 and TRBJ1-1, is SAVISQKPSRDICQRGTSLTIQCQVDSQVTMMFWYRQQPGQSLTLIATANQGSEATYESGFVIDKFPISRPNLTFSTLTVSNMSPEDSSIYLCSVVLAGTDTEAFFGQGTRLTVV.